This TCR beta chain was sequenced in a study of CD8 T cells in ankylosing spondylitis. The sample holds a few counts of this clonotype. What it recognizes is unknown. MiXCR was run by TCRdb on the 5' RACE reads, yielding one entry per CDR3 protein. The sample yields approximately 140,000 distinct CDR3 sequences, 15% to 20% seen once. Study outcomes and limitations: Blood of patients with ankylosing spondylitis appeared to be characterized by a TCR beta motif of eight or nine highly homologous variants.

Sequencing input: blood, either unsorted or a sorted T cell fraction (not recorded which). This TCR was sampled from a male donor with ankylosing spondylitis.

The CDR3: CASSLIGGGLSYNEQFF. Here the CDR3 DNA reads TGTGCCAGCAGCTTAATAGGGGGAGGGTTATCCTACAATGAGCAGTTCTTC. The V gene is TRBV7-3, the J gene TRBJ2-1; tentatively, D is TRBD2 (7 bases). Trimming shortened V by 1 base and J by 1 base, and 14 bases separated the two germline ends. Germline loops: CDR1 SGHTA, CDR2 FQGTGA. This CDR3 region has 17 residues. Filled out from reference TRBV7-3 and TRBJ2-1, the complete variable domain reads GAGVSQTPSNKVTEKGKYVELRCDPISGHTALYWYRQSLGQGPEFLIYFQGTGAADDSGLPNDRFFAVRPEGSVSTLKIQRTERGDSAVYLCASSLIGGGLSYNEQFFGPGTRLTVL.